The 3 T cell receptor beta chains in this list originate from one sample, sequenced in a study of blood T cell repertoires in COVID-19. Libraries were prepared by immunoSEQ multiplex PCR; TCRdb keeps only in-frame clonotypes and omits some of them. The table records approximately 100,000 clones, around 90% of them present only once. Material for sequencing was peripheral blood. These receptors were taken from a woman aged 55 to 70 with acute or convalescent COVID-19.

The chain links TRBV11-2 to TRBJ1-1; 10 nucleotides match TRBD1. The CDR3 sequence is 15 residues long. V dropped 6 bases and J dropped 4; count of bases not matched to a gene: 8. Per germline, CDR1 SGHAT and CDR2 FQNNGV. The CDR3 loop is CASRSFRDRGTEAFF. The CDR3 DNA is TGTGCCAGCAGGTCCTTCCGGGACAGGGGCACTGAAGCTTTCTTT.

CDR3 in DNA: TGCAGCGTTGAAGATCAGGGACTAGGCGCTCACAATGAGCAGTTCTTC. It specifies CSVEDQGLGAHNEQFF. The chain recombines TRBV29-1 with TRBJ2-1; 8 nucleotides line up with TRBD2. The CDR3 loop spans 16 amino acids. CDR1 is SQVTM, CDR2 ANQGSEA, per germline. Trimming cost V 0 bases and J 5 bases; bases outside gene matches: 9.

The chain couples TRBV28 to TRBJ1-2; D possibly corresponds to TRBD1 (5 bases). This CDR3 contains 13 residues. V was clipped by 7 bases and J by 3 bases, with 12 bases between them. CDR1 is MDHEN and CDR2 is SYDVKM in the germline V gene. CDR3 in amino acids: CASTWGDHYGYTF. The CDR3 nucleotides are TGTGCCAGCACCTGGGGGGACCACTATGGCTACACCTTC.